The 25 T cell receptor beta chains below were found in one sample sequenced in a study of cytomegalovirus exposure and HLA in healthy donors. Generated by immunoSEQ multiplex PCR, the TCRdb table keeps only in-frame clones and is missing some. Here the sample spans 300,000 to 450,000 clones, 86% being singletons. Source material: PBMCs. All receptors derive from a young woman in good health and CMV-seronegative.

The CDR3 nucleotides read TGTGCCTGGAGTCCGCGGGGGGGAGAGACCCAGTACTTC. This translates into CAWSPRGGETQYF. The V call is TRBV30, the J call TRBJ2-5, with 9 positions matching TRBD2. The CDR3 covers 13 residues. V shed 2 bases, J shed 4 bases, and the junction held 2 bases outside the gene matches. Germline CDR1 is GTSNPN and CDR2 is SVGIG (reference sequence).

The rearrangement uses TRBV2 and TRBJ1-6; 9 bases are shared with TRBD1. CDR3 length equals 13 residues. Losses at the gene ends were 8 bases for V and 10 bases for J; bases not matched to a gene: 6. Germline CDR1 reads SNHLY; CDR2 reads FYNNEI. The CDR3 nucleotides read TGTGCCAGCTGGGACAGGGAAGGATCACCCCTCCACTTT. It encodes CASWDREGSPLHF.

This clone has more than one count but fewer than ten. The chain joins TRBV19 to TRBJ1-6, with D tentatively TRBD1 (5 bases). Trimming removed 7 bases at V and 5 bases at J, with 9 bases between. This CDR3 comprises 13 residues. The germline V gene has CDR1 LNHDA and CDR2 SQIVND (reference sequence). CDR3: CASTEGDNSPLHF. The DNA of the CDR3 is TGTGCCAGTACCGAAGGGGATAATTCACCCCTCCACTTT.

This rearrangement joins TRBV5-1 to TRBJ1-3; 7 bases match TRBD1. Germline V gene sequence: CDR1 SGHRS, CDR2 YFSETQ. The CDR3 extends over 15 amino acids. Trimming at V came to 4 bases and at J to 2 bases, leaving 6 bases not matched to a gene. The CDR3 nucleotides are TGCGCCAGCAGCCTTGGGACAGCTACTGGAAACACCATATATTTT. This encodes CASSLGTATGNTIYF.

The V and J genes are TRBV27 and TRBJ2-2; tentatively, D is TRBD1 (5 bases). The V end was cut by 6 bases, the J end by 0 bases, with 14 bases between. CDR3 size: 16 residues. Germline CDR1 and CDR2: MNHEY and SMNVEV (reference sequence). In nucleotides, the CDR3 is TGTGCCAGCAGCCGCGTTTGGGGCCCGAACACCGGGGAGCTGTTTTTT. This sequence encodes CASSRVWGPNTGELFF.

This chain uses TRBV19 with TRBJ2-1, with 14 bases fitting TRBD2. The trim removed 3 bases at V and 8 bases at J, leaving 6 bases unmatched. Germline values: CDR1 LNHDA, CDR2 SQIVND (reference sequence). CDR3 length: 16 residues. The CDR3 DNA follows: TGTGCCAGTAGTATGCGACTAGCGGGGGGGGAATATGAGCAGTTCTTC. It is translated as CASSMRLAGGEYEQFF.

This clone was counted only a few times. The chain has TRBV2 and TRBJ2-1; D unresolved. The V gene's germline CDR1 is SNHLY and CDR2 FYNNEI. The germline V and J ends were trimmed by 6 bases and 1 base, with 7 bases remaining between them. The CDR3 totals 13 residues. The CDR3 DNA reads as TGTGCCAGCAGACTACAATCCTACAATGAGCAGTTCTTC. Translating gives CASRLQSYNEQFF.

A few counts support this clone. The CDR3 reads CGRKQISYEQYF. The CDR3 DNA reads as TGTGGCAGAAAACAAATTTCCTACGAGCAGTACTTC. The chain recombines TRBV19 with TRBJ2-7; D is uncertain. CDR3 size: 12 residues. CDR1 and CDR2 from the germline V gene are LNHDA and SQIVND (reference sequence).

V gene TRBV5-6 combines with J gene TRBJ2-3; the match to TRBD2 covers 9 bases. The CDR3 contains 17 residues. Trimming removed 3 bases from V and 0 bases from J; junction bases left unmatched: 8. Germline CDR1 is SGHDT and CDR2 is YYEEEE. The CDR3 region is CASSWGLAGKSTDTQYF. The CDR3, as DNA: TGTGCCAGCAGCTGGGGACTAGCCGGGAAAAGCACAGATACGCAGTATTTT.

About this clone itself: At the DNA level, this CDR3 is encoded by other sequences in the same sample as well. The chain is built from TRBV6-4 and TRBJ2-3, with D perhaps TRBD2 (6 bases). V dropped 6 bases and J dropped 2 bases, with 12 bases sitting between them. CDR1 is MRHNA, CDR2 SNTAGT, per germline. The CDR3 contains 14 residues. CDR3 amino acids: CASSDGGATDTQYF. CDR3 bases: TGTGCCAGCAGCGACGGCGGGGCCACAGATACGCAGTATTTT.

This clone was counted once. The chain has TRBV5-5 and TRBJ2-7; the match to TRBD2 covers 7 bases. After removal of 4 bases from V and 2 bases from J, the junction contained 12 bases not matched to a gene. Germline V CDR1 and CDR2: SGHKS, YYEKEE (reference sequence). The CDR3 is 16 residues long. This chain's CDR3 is CASSPISGTMTYEQYF. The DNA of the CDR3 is TGTGCCAGCAGCCCAATCTCCGGGACTATGACCTACGAGCAGTACTTC.

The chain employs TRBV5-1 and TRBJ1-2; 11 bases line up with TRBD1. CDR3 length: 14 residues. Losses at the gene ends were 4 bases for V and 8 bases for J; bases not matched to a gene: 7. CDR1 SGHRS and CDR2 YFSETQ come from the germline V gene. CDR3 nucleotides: TGCGCCAGCAGCCCCGGACAGGGGGCGAGGGGCTACACCTTC. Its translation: CASSPGQGARGYTF.

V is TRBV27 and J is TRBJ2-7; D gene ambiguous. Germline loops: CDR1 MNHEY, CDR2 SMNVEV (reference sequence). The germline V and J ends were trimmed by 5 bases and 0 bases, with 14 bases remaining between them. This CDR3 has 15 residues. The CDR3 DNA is TGTGCCAGCAGTCCGGGTACCTCCTTCTCCTACGAGCAGTACTTC. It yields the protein CASSPGTSFSYEQYF.

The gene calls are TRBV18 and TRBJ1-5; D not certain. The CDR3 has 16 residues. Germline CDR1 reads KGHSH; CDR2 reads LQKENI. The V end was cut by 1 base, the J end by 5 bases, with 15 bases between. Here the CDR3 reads CASSPQGGQPDQPQHF. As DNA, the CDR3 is TGTGCCAGCTCACCACAGGGCGGGCAGCCGGATCAGCCCCAGCATTTT.

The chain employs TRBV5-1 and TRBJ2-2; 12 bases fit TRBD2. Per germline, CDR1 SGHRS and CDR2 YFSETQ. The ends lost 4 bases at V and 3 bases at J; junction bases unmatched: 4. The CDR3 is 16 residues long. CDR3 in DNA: TGCGCCAGCAGCCTCCGGACTAGCGGGGACACCGGGGAGCTGTTTTTT. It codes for CASSLRTSGDTGELFF.

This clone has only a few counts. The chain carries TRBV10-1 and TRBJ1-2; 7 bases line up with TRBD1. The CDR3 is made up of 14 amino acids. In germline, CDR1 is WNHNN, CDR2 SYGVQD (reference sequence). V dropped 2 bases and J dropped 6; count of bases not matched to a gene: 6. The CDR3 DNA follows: TGCGCCAGCAGTGAGACCGGACAGGTGGATGGCTACACCTTC. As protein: CASSETGQVDGYTF.

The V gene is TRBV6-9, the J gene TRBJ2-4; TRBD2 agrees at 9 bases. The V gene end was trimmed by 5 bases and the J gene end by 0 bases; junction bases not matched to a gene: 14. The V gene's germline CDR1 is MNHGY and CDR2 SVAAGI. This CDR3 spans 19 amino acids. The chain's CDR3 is CASSSLPLSGRQAKNIQYF. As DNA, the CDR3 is TGTGCCAGCAGTAGCCTGCCCCTCAGCGGGAGGCAAGCCAAAAACATTCAGTACTTC.

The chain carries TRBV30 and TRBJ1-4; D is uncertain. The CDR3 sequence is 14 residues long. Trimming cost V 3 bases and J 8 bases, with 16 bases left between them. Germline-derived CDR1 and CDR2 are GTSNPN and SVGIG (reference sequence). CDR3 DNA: TGTGCCTGGAGGGAACGGCCAGAGGTCGAAAAACTGTTTTTT. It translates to CAWRERPEVEKLFF.

The CDR3 is CASSSQGPRGAFF. CDR3 sequence (DNA): TGTGCCAGCAGCTCTCAGGGGCCCCGAGGGGCTTTCTTT. V is TRBV9 and J is TRBJ1-1; a weak D match, TRBD1 (6 bases). The V gene lost 4 bases and the J gene lost 11 bases, with 18 bases spanning the gap. This CDR3 is built from 13 residues. Per germline, CDR1 SGDLS and CDR2 YYNGEE.

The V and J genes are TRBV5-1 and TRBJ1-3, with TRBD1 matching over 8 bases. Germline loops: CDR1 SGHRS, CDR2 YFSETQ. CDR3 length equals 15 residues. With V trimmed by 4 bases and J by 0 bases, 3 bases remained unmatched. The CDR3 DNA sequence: TGCGCCAGCAGCCCGGGACAGGTCTCTGGAAACACCATATATTTT. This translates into CASSPGQVSGNTIYF. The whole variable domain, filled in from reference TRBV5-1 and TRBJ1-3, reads KAGVTQTPRYLIKTRGQQVTLSCSPISGHRSVSWYQQTPGQGLQFLFEYFSETQRNKGNFPGRFSGRQFSNSRSEMNVSTLELGDSALYLCASSPGQVSGNTIYFGEGSWLTVV.

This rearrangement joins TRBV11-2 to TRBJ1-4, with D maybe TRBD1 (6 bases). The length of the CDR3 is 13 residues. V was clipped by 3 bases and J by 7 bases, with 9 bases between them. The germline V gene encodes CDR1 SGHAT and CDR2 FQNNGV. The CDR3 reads CASSLSGAEKLFF. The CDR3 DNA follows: TGTGCCAGCAGCTTGTCAGGGGCTGAAAAACTGTTTTTT.

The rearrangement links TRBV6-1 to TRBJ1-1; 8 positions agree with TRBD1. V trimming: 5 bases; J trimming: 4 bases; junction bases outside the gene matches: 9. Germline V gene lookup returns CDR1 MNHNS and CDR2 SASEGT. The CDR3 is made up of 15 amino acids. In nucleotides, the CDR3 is TGTGCCAGCAGTACAGGGGGATACGGAAGCACTGAAGCTTTCTTT. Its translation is CASSTGGYGSTEAFF.

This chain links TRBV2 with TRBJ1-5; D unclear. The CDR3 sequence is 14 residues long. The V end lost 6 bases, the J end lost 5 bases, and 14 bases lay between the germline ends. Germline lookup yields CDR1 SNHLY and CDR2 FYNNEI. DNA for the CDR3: TGTGCCAGCAGGGTGGATGGAAGCGATCAGCCCCAGCATTTT. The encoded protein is CASRVDGSDQPQHF.

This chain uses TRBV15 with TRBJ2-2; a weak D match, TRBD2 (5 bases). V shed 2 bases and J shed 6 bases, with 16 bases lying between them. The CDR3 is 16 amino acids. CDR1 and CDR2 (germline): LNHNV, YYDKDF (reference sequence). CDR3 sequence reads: CATSRTGIPYSGELFF. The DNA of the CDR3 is TGTGCCACCAGCAGAACCGGGATCCCTTACTCCGGGGAGCTGTTTTTT.

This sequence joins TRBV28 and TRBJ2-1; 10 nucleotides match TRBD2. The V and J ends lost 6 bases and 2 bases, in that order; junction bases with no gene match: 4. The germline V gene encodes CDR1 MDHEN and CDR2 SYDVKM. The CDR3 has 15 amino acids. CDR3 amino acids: CASSHLAGAYNEQFF. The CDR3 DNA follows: TGTGCCAGCAGCCATCTAGCGGGGGCCTACAATGAGCAGTTCTTC.